A selection of T cell receptor beta chains follows, all from one sample in a study of early T cells in non-severe SARS-CoV-2 infection. TCRdb called the 5' RACE reads again in MiXCR, with one record for every CDR3 protein. The table lists more than 20,000 distinct CDR3 sequences, about 4.2% of them singletons, with approximately 4.4% in the top ten. The sequencing sample was made of whole blood. The source is an adult who was a healthcare worker with PCR-confirmed SARS-CoV-2 infection or an uninfected control (not recorded which). Both conserved end residues are part of each CDR3. Fields, in order: J gene, D gene, clone size, V gene, CDR3 DNA, CDR3 protein. A D gene is named only where the DNA matches it firmly. Size is omitted from some rows. Given values are once, few, many or a class for expanded clones.

j_call: TRBJ2-1; d_call: .; clone_size: medium-sized; v_call: TRBV11-2; cdr3_nt: TGTGCCAGCAGCTTCCTAATGGGTGAGCAGTTCTTC; cdr3_aa: CASSFLMGEQFF
j_call: TRBJ2-5; d_call: TRBD1; clone_size: many; v_call: TRBV7-3; cdr3_nt: TGTGCCAGCAGCTTAACGGGACAGTCCGGAGAGACCCAGTACTTC; cdr3_aa: CASSLTGQSGETQYF
j_call: TRBJ2-7; d_call: .; clone_size: few; v_call: TRBV11-2; cdr3_nt: TGTGCCAGCAGCCCGAACTACGAGCAGTACTTC; cdr3_aa: CASSPNYEQYF
j_call: TRBJ2-1; d_call: TRBD2; clone_size: many; v_call: TRBV2; cdr3_nt: TGTGCCAGCCGACTAGCGCTCCGCGATGAGCAGTTCTTC; cdr3_aa: CASRLALRDEQFF
j_call: TRBJ2-2; d_call: TRBD2; clone_size: many; v_call: TRBV11-2; cdr3_nt: TGTGCCAGCAGCTTAGTTCGGGGGGCGAACACCGGGGAGCTGTTTTTT; cdr3_aa: CASSLVRGANTGELFF
j_call: TRBJ2-7; d_call: .; clone_size: few; v_call: TRBV6-5; cdr3_nt: TGTGCCAGCAGTACGGCGGGGCTCCCCGAGCAGTACTTC; cdr3_aa: CASSTAGLPEQYF
j_call: TRBJ2-7; d_call: .; clone_size: .; v_call: TRBV20-1; cdr3_nt: TGCAGTGCTAGAGAACGGGGAAAGGAGTACGAGCAGTACTTC; cdr3_aa: CSARERGKEYEQYF
j_call: TRBJ2-1; d_call: .; clone_size: many; v_call: TRBV2; cdr3_nt: TGTGCCAGCAGTGACGTCTACAATGAGCAGTTCTTC; cdr3_aa: CASSDVYNEQFF
j_call: TRBJ2-3; d_call: .; clone_size: .; v_call: TRBV20-1; cdr3_nt: TGCAGTGCTATTCTTACAGATACGCAGTATTTT; cdr3_aa: CSAILTDTQYF
j_call: TRBJ2-3; d_call: .; clone_size: many; v_call: TRBV10-2; cdr3_nt: TGCGCCAGCGGCCCCGGGGGGCCCGTAGATACGCAGTATTTT; cdr3_aa: CASGPGGPVDTQYF
j_call: TRBJ2-7; d_call: .; clone_size: few; v_call: TRBV6-6; cdr3_nt: TGTGCCAGCAGTTTCGCAGGGCCCTCCTACGAGCAGTACTTC; cdr3_aa: CASSFAGPSYEQYF
j_call: TRBJ2-3; d_call: .; clone_size: many; v_call: TRBV6-1; cdr3_nt: TGTGCCAGCACTAGACAGGGCACAGATACGCAGTATTTT; cdr3_aa: CASTRQGTDTQYF
j_call: TRBJ2-2; d_call: .; clone_size: many; v_call: TRBV29-1; cdr3_nt: TGCAGCGTTCGCCTTAGGGCCGATCAGAACACCGGGGAGCTGTTTTTT; cdr3_aa: CSVRLRADQNTGELFF
j_call: TRBJ1-2; d_call: TRBD1; clone_size: many; v_call: TRBV18; cdr3_nt: TGTGCCAGCTCACAACAGGGGGTGTCTGGCTACACCTTC; cdr3_aa: CASSQQGVSGYTF
j_call: TRBJ1-4; d_call: .; clone_size: many; v_call: TRBV5-6; cdr3_nt: TGTGCCAGCAGCTTGAGGAATTTGGGTGAAAAACTGTTTTTT; cdr3_aa: CASSLRNLGEKLFF
j_call: TRBJ2-7; d_call: .; clone_size: few; v_call: TRBV20-1; cdr3_nt: TGCTTGAGGGGTATCCACGAGCAGTACTTC; cdr3_aa: CLRGIHEQYF
j_call: TRBJ1-4; d_call: TRBD1; clone_size: few; v_call: TRBV11-2; cdr3_nt: TGTGCCAGCAGCACCGGGACAGCTTCTGGAAAACTGTTTTTT; cdr3_aa: CASSTGTASGKLFF
j_call: TRBJ2-3; d_call: TRBD2; clone_size: few; v_call: TRBV28; cdr3_nt: TGTGCCAGCAGTCCCTTTGTAGCGGGAGCGGGCACAGATACGCAGTATTTT; cdr3_aa: CASSPFVAGAGTDTQYF
j_call: TRBJ2-7; d_call: .; clone_size: many; v_call: TRBV7-6; cdr3_nt: TGTGCCAGCAGCTTAGAGGGAGCGGATGCCTGGGGGCCTTACGAGCAGTACTTC; cdr3_aa: CASSLEGADAWGPYEQYF
j_call: TRBJ2-1; d_call: TRBD2; clone_size: many; v_call: TRBV6-2/TRBV6-3; cdr3_nt: TGTGCCAGCAGCCCCTTGCGGGAGTTTCCCCTCTACAATGAGCAGTTCTTC; cdr3_aa: CASSPLREFPLYNEQFF
j_call: TRBJ1-1; d_call: .; clone_size: .; v_call: TRBV20-1; cdr3_nt: TGCAGTGCTACCCCGGCCGTGCGTGGGAGCACTGAAGCTTTCTTT; cdr3_aa: CSATPAVRGSTEAFF
j_call: TRBJ2-7; d_call: .; clone_size: .; v_call: TRBV19; cdr3_nt: TGTGCCAGTAGTATCGGCGACAGCCCCTACGAGCAGTACTTC; cdr3_aa: CASSIGDSPYEQYF
j_call: TRBJ1-5; d_call: .; clone_size: few; v_call: TRBV12-3/TRBV12-4; cdr3_nt: TGTGCCAGCACCGGGGGGGACGGGCAGCCCCAGCATTTT; cdr3_aa: CASTGGDGQPQHF
j_call: TRBJ1-1; d_call: .; clone_size: .; v_call: TRBV12-3/TRBV12-4; cdr3_nt: TGTGCCAGCAGTCTCCTAACAGGGGAAGCTTTCTTT; cdr3_aa: CASSLLTGEAFF
j_call: TRBJ1-1; d_call: .; clone_size: many; v_call: TRBV12-3/TRBV12-4; cdr3_nt: TGTGCCAGCAGTTTAGAAGAGGGGACTGAAGCTTTCTTT; cdr3_aa: CASSLEEGTEAFF
j_call: TRBJ2-3; d_call: TRBD2; clone_size: many; v_call: TRBV7-6; cdr3_nt: TGTGCCAGCAGCTTGGGCGGGAGTAACGCAGATACGCAGTATTTT; cdr3_aa: CASSLGGSNADTQYF
j_call: TRBJ1-6; d_call: .; clone_size: .; v_call: TRBV2; cdr3_nt: TGTGCCAGCCGGGGAGCAGCTCAGCCCCAGAATTCACCCCTCCACTTT; cdr3_aa: CASRGAAQPQNSPLHF
j_call: TRBJ2-1; d_call: .; clone_size: few; v_call: TRBV2; cdr3_nt: TGTGCCAGCAGTGTTAGCCGACGACTGGAGTCCAGCAATGAGCAGTTCTTC; cdr3_aa: CASSVSRRLESSNEQFF
j_call: TRBJ1-4; d_call: TRBD1; clone_size: .; v_call: TRBV20-1; cdr3_nt: TGCAGTGCTACGTACAGGGGAGGCCTTAATGAAAAACTGTTTTTT; cdr3_aa: CSATYRGGLNEKLFF
j_call: TRBJ2-2; d_call: .; clone_size: many; v_call: TRBV24-1; cdr3_nt: TGTGCCACCAGTGATCTTTTAACTCCCGGGGAGCTGTTTTTT; cdr3_aa: CATSDLLTPGELFF
j_call: TRBJ1-2; d_call: TRBD1; clone_size: many; v_call: TRBV3-1; cdr3_nt: TGTGCCAGCAGCCGAACAGGGGGCAATGGCTACACCTTC; cdr3_aa: CASSRTGGNGYTF
j_call: TRBJ2-7; d_call: .; clone_size: many; v_call: TRBV7-2; cdr3_nt: TGTGCCAGCAGCCTCCTCCGGGACTACGAGCAGTACTTC; cdr3_aa: CASSLLRDYEQYF
j_call: TRBJ2-4; d_call: TRBD2; clone_size: medium-sized; v_call: TRBV5-1; cdr3_nt: TGCGCCAGCAGTCCGGGACTAGCGGGAGTAGATAAAGGCAAAAACATTCAGTACTTC; cdr3_aa: CASSPGLAGVDKGKNIQYF
j_call: TRBJ1-2; d_call: .; clone_size: many; v_call: TRBV10-3; cdr3_nt: TGTGCGTCCACGGACAACTATGGCTACACCTTC; cdr3_aa: CASTDNYGYTF
j_call: TRBJ2-3; d_call: TRBD2; clone_size: many; v_call: TRBV11-2; cdr3_nt: TGTGCCAGCAGCTCCCCGTCATGGGCGGGAGATGAAGATACGCAGTATTTT; cdr3_aa: CASSSPSWAGDEDTQYF
j_call: TRBJ1-2; d_call: .; clone_size: many; v_call: TRBV9; cdr3_nt: TGTGCCAGCAGCAAAGCCTCCGGGACACACAACTATGGCTACACCTTC; cdr3_aa: CASSKASGTHNYGYTF
j_call: TRBJ2-6; d_call: .; clone_size: many; v_call: TRBV7-9; cdr3_nt: TGTGCCAGCAGCTTAGCCCCTAACGTCCTGACTTTC; cdr3_aa: CASSLAPNVLTF
j_call: TRBJ2-3; d_call: .; clone_size: many; v_call: TRBV7-6; cdr3_nt: TGTGCCAGCAGCATGCAGGGCAGACCCAGCCTTAGTTATGGCGGCACAGATACGCAGTATTTT; cdr3_aa: CASSMQGRPSLSYGGTDTQYF
j_call: TRBJ2-7; d_call: TRBD1; clone_size: few; v_call: TRBV6-1; cdr3_nt: TGTGCCAGCAGTGCTAGGGACAGGGCCCCCGGATGGGAGCAGTACTTC; cdr3_aa: CASSARDRAPGWEQYF
j_call: TRBJ2-1; d_call: .; clone_size: many; v_call: TRBV20-1; cdr3_nt: TGCAGTGCTAGCCGGACGGGAAATGAGCAGTTCTTC; cdr3_aa: CSASRTGNEQFF
j_call: TRBJ2-7; d_call: .; clone_size: many; v_call: TRBV5-1; cdr3_nt: TGCGCCAGCAGGCTGGCAGACAACTCCTACGAGCAGTACTTC; cdr3_aa: CASRLADNSYEQYF
j_call: TRBJ2-2; d_call: .; clone_size: many; v_call: TRBV20-1; cdr3_nt: TGCAGTGCCCGAGGGCCCGCCGGGGAGCTGTTTTTT; cdr3_aa: CSARGPAGELFF
j_call: TRBJ2-1; d_call: TRBD1; clone_size: few; v_call: TRBV6-1; cdr3_nt: TGTGCCGGTCAGACAGGGCCTGCCTACAATGAGCAGTTCTTC; cdr3_aa: CAGQTGPAYNEQFF
j_call: TRBJ2-5; d_call: .; clone_size: many; v_call: TRBV5-5; cdr3_nt: TGTGCCAGCAGCTTGGCCCATTCCAACGTAGGAGAGACCCAGTACTTC; cdr3_aa: CASSLAHSNVGETQYF
j_call: TRBJ2-3; d_call: TRBD2; clone_size: few; v_call: TRBV20-1; cdr3_nt: TGCAGTGCTAGAGATCAGACCGGGACTAGCGGGAGAACAGATACGCAGTATTTT; cdr3_aa: CSARDQTGTSGRTDTQYF
j_call: TRBJ2-1; d_call: .; clone_size: many; v_call: TRBV7-6; cdr3_nt: TGTGCCAGCAGTCGCGAAATCCGCGGGGTTCTCCTACAGGACAATGAGCAGTTCTTC; cdr3_aa: CASSREIRGVLLQDNEQFF
j_call: TRBJ2-7; d_call: TRBD2; clone_size: many; v_call: TRBV4-1; cdr3_nt: TGCGCCAGCAGCCAAGAAGGTATTAGCGGGACCCGTTACGAGCAGTACTTC; cdr3_aa: CASSQEGISGTRYEQYF
j_call: TRBJ1-4; d_call: TRBD1; clone_size: few; v_call: TRBV7-3; cdr3_nt: TGTGCCAGCAGTTATGGACAGGGGGAAAAACTGTTTTTT; cdr3_aa: CASSYGQGEKLFF
j_call: TRBJ2-5; d_call: .; clone_size: many; v_call: TRBV2; cdr3_nt: TGTGCCAGCAGTGAAGCGGGACTGGAATGGGAGACCCAGTACTTC; cdr3_aa: CASSEAGLEWETQYF
j_call: TRBJ2-5; d_call: .; clone_size: many; v_call: TRBV6-5; cdr3_nt: TGTGCCAGCAGTTACCGAAAGCGGGTATCTTCGGCGGAGACCCAGTACTTC; cdr3_aa: CASSYRKRVSSAETQYF
j_call: TRBJ2-6; d_call: .; clone_size: many; v_call: TRBV7-3; cdr3_nt: TGTGCCAGCAGCTTTTCTGGGGCCAACGTCCTGACTTTC; cdr3_aa: CASSFSGANVLTF
j_call: TRBJ1-1; d_call: .; clone_size: many; v_call: TRBV4-1; cdr3_nt: TGCGCCAGCAGCCAAGCGGCCCCCTCGGGTGAAGCTTTCTTT; cdr3_aa: CASSQAAPSGEAFF
j_call: TRBJ2-1; d_call: TRBD2; clone_size: many; v_call: TRBV4-1; cdr3_nt: TGCGCCAGCAGCCCATTTCGGACTAGCGGGGGCCCTTCGAGCTCCTACAATGAGCAGTTCTTC; cdr3_aa: CASSPFRTSGGPSSSYNEQFF
j_call: TRBJ2-7; d_call: TRBD2; clone_size: many; v_call: TRBV13; cdr3_nt: TGTGCCAGCAGCCCGCCGGGGCGGGGGAGCTACGAGCAGTACTTC; cdr3_aa: CASSPPGRGSYEQYF
j_call: TRBJ2-3; d_call: TRBD1; clone_size: many; v_call: TRBV20-1; cdr3_nt: TGCAGTGCGAAGGACAGGGCGGAAGATACGCAGTATTTT; cdr3_aa: CSAKDRAEDTQYF